The clone carrying this T cell receptor beta chain was seen more than once but under ten times. Antigen unknown. At one boundary the junction diverges from the germline segment, which might be a read error. This entry is derived from a study of cytomegalovirus exposure and HLA in healthy donors. This CDR3 spans 14 amino acids. Germline lookup yields CDR1 SEHNR and CDR2 FQNEAQ (reference sequence). Healthy bone marrow donors made up the cohort. The PCR contained 60 Vbeta and 13 Jbeta primers. Clones were read by immunoSEQ multiplex PCR, and TCRdb kept only the in-frame ones, dropping some. In the table there are around 90,000 clones, more than 55% of which are singletons. Findings and caveats of the study: TCR beta V- and J-gene trimming, according to a later analysis, was linked to a missense DCLRE1C variant. Clonal expansion was found to be greater in HLA-associated TCR beta chains than in equally common others in a later analysis.

The receptor was derived from a woman aged 45-60 years in good health and CMV-seropositive. V gene TRBV7-9 combines with J gene TRBJ2-7; D ambiguous. The sequenced sample consisted of PBMCs. In DNA, the CDR3 is TGTTCCAGCAGCTTAGAGCCGGGTCCCTACGAGCAGTACTTC. This translates into CSSSLEPGPYEQYF.